The 24 T cell receptor beta chains in this list originate from one sample, sequenced in a study of shared clonotypes between healthy human individuals. Libraries were prepared by immunoSEQ multiplex PCR; TCRdb keeps only in-frame clonotypes and omits some of them. The sample yields about 2 million clones, 85% to 95% seen once. Sequencing was performed on naive CD4+ T cells sorted from blood. Indicated subset: CD45RA+ positively selected. The receptors were sampled from a man in his late teens or twenties in good health.

This rearrangement joins TRBV30 to TRBJ2-1; D is perhaps TRBD2 (5 bases). With 7 bases removed from V and 8 bases from J, the gap between germline ends came to 18 bases. Germline values: CDR1 GTSNPN, CDR2 SVGIG (reference sequence). CDR3 size: 13 residues. CDR3 protein: CAFLGKGRDEQFF. CDR3 nucleotides: TGTGCCTTCCTCGGGAAGGGTCGGGATGAGCAGTTCTTC. Full variable domain (remainder filled in from reference TRBV30 and TRBJ2-1): SQTIHQWPATLVQPVGSPLSLECTVEGTSNPNLYWYRQAAGRGLQLLFYSVGIGQISSEVPQNLSASRPQDRQFILSSKKLLLSDSGFYLCAFLGKGRDEQFFGPGTRLTVL.

The CDR3 sequence is CATSRDGLSGNTIYF. As DNA, the CDR3 is TGTGCCACCAGCAGAGATGGTCTCTCTGGAAACACCATATATTTT. The chain employs TRBV15 and TRBJ1-3; D is uncertain. V lost 0 bases to trimming and J lost 0 bases, with 6 bases between them. Germline CDR1 LNHNV, CDR2 YYDKDF (reference sequence). This CDR3 contains 15 residues.

The chain links TRBV29-1 to TRBJ2-5; either TRBD1 or TRBD2 may fit D (5 bases each). Germline V CDR1 and CDR2: SQVTM, ANQGSEA. This CDR3 contains 15 residues. Trimming took off 8 bases at V and 4 bases at J, with 23 bases between the two ends. The CDR3 sequence is CSTAGQPPGGETQYF. The CDR3 bases are TGCAGCACGGCCGGGCAGCCACCTGGGGGAGAGACCCAGTACTTC.

This chain uses TRBV27 with TRBJ1-6; D possibly corresponds to TRBD1 (5 bases). The CDR3 consists of 15 residues. From germline, CDR1 is MNHEY and CDR2 SMNVEV (reference sequence). V was shortened by 1 base and J by 12 bases, with 16 bases between the two germline ends. The DNA of the CDR3 is TGTGCCAGCAGTTTATTGGGGCGGCCGTCCAGACCCCTCCACTTT. Its protein product is CASSLLGRPSRPLHF.

Regarding this clone: The same CDR3 can be traced to other DNA sequences in this sample. This chain connects TRBV10-3 to TRBJ1-1; D might be TRBD1 (5 bases). The CDR3 spans 13 residues. Trimming stripped 6 bases from V and 5 bases from J, with 13 bases between. Germline CDR1 ENHRY, CDR2 SYGVKD. CDR3 nucleotides: TGTGCCATCAGCGGGACGCCCCGGACTGAAGCTTTCTTT. Translating gives CAISGTPRTEAFF.

In its sample, this clone was seen once. The rearrangement uses TRBV18 and TRBJ2-1; TRBD1 matches 9 bases. J lost 0 bases, V lost 1 base, and 4 bases had no gene match. Germline CDR1 reads KGHSH; CDR2 reads LQKENI. This CDR3 comprises 17 residues. The CDR3 protein is CASSPLRGQGSYNEQFF. CDR3 DNA sequence: TGTGCCAGCTCACCACTGCGGGGACAGGGCTCCTACAATGAGCAGTTCTTC.

The chain employs TRBV11-2 and TRBJ2-2; D might be TRBD1 or TRBD2, each matching 5 bases. The germline V and J ends were trimmed by 6 bases and 5 bases, with 16 bases remaining between them. CDR1 and CDR2 from the germline V gene are SGHAT and FQNNGV. The CDR3 runs to 15 residues. The CDR3: CASRPPGRSTGELFF. CDR3 coding DNA: TGTGCCAGCAGACCCCCGGGGCGAAGTACCGGGGAGCTGTTTTTT.

The gene calls are TRBV6-1 and TRBJ1-1, with a tentative D call TRBD1 (6 bases). The CDR3 covers 15 residues. CDR1 and CDR2 (germline): MNHNS, SASEGT. Trimming cost V 2 bases and J 4 bases, with 14 bases left between them. CDR3 bases: TGTGCCAGCAGTGAAAGGATAGGGGGGAGCACTGAAGCTTTCTTT. Translated: CASSERIGGSTEAFF.

The chain has TRBV6-1 and TRBJ1-3; D not resolved. Germline values: CDR1 MNHNS, CDR2 SASEGT. Trimming pared 0 bases from V and 0 bases from J, leaving 3 bases between. This CDR3 is built from 14 residues. The CDR3 reads CASSEANSGNTIYF. The CDR3 DNA follows: TGTGCCAGCAGTGAAGCGAACTCTGGAAACACCATATATTTT.

J is TRBJ1-2 and V is TRBV7-2; D might be TRBD1 (5 bases). The CDR3 contains 16 residues. Trimming pared 1 base from V and 8 bases from J, leaving 20 bases between. Germline-derived CDR1 and CDR2 are SGHTA and FQGNSA. CDR3 DNA sequence: TGTGCCAGCAGCTTAGTTATGGTCCAGGGTCAGGTCGGCTACACCTTC. Its translation is CASSLVMVQGQVGYTF.

The table lists this clone with a count of one. This chain connects TRBV30 to TRBJ2-5, with 8 positions matching TRBD1. Germline CDR1 GTSNPN, CDR2 SVGIG (reference sequence). Trimming at V came to 0 bases and at J to 4 bases, leaving 10 bases not matched to a gene. The CDR3 is 16 amino acids. This CDR3 reads CAWSVPTGGRSETQYF. The CDR3 nucleotides are TGTGCCTGGAGTGTACCCACAGGGGGACGATCAGAGACCCAGTACTTC.

This chain links TRBV6-1 with TRBJ2-7; 8 bases agree with TRBD1. The CDR3 has 14 residues. CDR1 is MNHNS, CDR2 SASEGT, per germline. Trimming removed 5 bases from V and 2 bases from J; junction bases left unmatched: 5. The CDR3 nucleotides read TGTGCCAGCAGTAATGGACAGGGAACCTACGAGCAGTACTTC. This translates into CASSNGQGTYEQYF.

Notes on this clone: The sample carries other DNA sequences with the same CDR3. The J gene is TRBJ2-3, the V gene TRBV18; TRBD2 is a possible D gene (6 bases). Trimming pared 2 bases from V and 0 bases from J, leaving 6 bases between. The CDR3 extends over 14 amino acids. Germline CDR1 and CDR2: KGHSH and LQKENI. CDR3: CASSPGTSTDTQYF. The CDR3 nucleotides read TGTGCCAGCTCACCAGGGACTAGCACAGATACGCAGTATTTT.

The chain joins TRBV10-1 to TRBJ2-7; 12 positions match TRBD2. CDR1 and CDR2 (germline): WNHNN, SYGVQD (reference sequence). Trimming took 9 bases from V and 4 from J; bases not matched to a gene: 4. This CDR3 contains 13 residues. In nucleotides, the CDR3 is TGCGCCAGACGGACTAGCGGGATTTACGAGCAGTACTTC. Its translation is CARRTSGIYEQYF.

The J gene is TRBJ2-7, the V gene TRBV5-6, with 10 bases that match TRBD1. CDR1 SGHDT and CDR2 YYEEEE come from the germline V gene. The CDR3 has 15 amino acids. The V and J ends lost 8 bases and 2 bases, in that order; junction bases with no gene match: 10. CDR3 DNA sequence: TGTGCCAGGACCCTCAGGACAGGGGGGCCCTACGAGCAGTACTTC. Protein sequence: CARTLRTGGPYEQYF.

This chain links TRBV5-1 with TRBJ2-7; D remains ambiguous. CDR1 and CDR2 (germline): SGHRS, YFSETQ. The CDR3 has 14 amino acids. Trimming removed 0 bases from V and 2 bases from J, with 9 bases in between. CDR3 protein: CASSLGRAPYEQYF. The CDR3 DNA is TGCGCCAGCAGCTTGGGACGCGCTCCCTACGAGCAGTACTTC.

The chain links TRBV2 to TRBJ1-2; D remains unclear. Trimming took off 9 bases at V and 0 bases at J, with 17 bases between the two ends. Per germline, CDR1 SNHLY and CDR2 FYNNEI. The length of the CDR3 is 15 residues. This CDR3 reads CASQDQAGANYGYTF. CDR3 in DNA: TGTGCCAGTCAAGACCAGGCCGGGGCTAACTATGGCTACACCTTC.

The V call is TRBV5-1, the J call TRBJ2-1; 11 nucleotides match TRBD1. The CDR3 is 16 residues long. With 0 bases clipped from V and 7 bases from J, the junction kept 6 bases outside the gene matches. CDR1 and CDR2 from the germline V gene are SGHRS and YFSETQ. The CDR3 sequence is CASSLVMGTGGNEQFF. The CDR3 DNA is TGCGCCAGCAGCTTGGTAATGGGGACAGGGGGAAATGAGCAGTTCTTC.

The chain couples TRBV30 to TRBJ1-5; tentatively, D is TRBD1 (6 bases). Germline V gene data show CDR1 as GTSNPN and CDR2 as SVGIG (reference sequence). CDR3 length equals 15 residues. V was shortened by 0 bases and J by 5 bases, with 14 bases between the two germline ends. As DNA, the CDR3 is TGTGCCTGGAGTGTACGGGGGCGGATTGATCAGCCCCAGCATTTT. Protein sequence: CAWSVRGRIDQPQHF.

The chain combines TRBV30 with TRBJ2-7; 7 bases fit TRBD2. Unmatched junction bases numbered 8, after V lost 0 bases and J lost 6 bases. Germline V gives CDR1 GTSNPN, CDR2 SVGIG (reference sequence). This CDR3 region has 14 residues. CDR3 amino acids: CAWSVGGGGFEQYF. CDR3 sequence (DNA): TGTGCCTGGAGTGTAGGCGGGGGAGGATTCGAGCAGTACTTC. Filled out from reference TRBV30 and TRBJ2-7, the complete variable domain reads SQTIHQWPATLVQPVGSPLSLECTVEGTSNPNLYWYRQAAGRGLQLLFYSVGIGQISSEVPQNLSASRPQDRQFILSSKKLLLSDSGFYLCAWSVGGGGFEQYFGPGTRLTVT.

The rearrangement joins TRBV5-1 to TRBJ2-3, with 7 nucleotides matching TRBD1. The CDR3 has 15 residues. V dropped 4 bases and J dropped 4; count of bases not matched to a gene: 9. Germline CDR1 reads SGHRS; CDR2 reads YFSETQ. CDR3 bases: TGCGCCAGCAGCCCTGACAGGGCCGTCGCAGATACGCAGTATTTT. Its translation is CASSPDRAVADTQYF.

V is TRBV7-2 and J is TRBJ2-5, with 10 nucleotides matching TRBD2. V shed 3 bases and J 5 bases; nucleotides not matched to a gene: 3. The V gene's germline CDR1 is SGHTA and CDR2 FQGNSA. The CDR3 has 14 residues. In DNA form, the CDR3 reads TGTGCCAGCAGCTTTCAAGCGGGGGGGGAGACCCAGTACTTC. Amino acids: CASSFQAGGETQYF.

This chain connects TRBV19 to TRBJ2-7; TRBD2 matches at 11 bases. The CDR3 length is 15 residues. The J segment lost 3 bases and the V segment lost 6 bases, leaving 7 bases of the junction unmatched. Germline V gene lookup returns CDR1 LNHDA and CDR2 SQIVND (reference sequence). CDR3 sequence reads: CASSRLAGPNYEQYF. Here the CDR3 DNA reads TGTGCCAGTAGCCGACTAGCGGGACCTAACTACGAGCAGTACTTC.

The chain recombines TRBV11-1 with TRBJ2-5; 8 nucleotides match TRBD1. This CDR3 has 14 amino acids. Germline CDR1 SGHAT, CDR2 FQDESV (reference sequence). Unmatched junction bases numbered 3, after V lost 3 bases and J lost 3 bases. The CDR3 is CASSLDRAEETQYF. Here the CDR3 DNA reads TGTGCCAGCAGCTTGGACAGGGCAGAAGAGACCCAGTACTTC.